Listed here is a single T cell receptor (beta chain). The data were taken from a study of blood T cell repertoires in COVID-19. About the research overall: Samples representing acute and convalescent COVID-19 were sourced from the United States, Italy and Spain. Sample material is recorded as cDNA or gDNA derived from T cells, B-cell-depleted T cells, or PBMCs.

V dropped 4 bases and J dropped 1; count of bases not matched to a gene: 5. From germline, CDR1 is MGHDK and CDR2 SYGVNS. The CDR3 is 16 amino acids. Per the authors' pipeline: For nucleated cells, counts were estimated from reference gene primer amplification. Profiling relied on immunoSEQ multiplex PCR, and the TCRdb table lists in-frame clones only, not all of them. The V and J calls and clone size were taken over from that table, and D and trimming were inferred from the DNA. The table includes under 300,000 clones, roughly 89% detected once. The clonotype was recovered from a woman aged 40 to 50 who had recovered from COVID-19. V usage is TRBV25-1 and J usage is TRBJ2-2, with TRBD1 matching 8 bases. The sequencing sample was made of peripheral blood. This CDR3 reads CASSVIGTGNTGELFF. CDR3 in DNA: TGTGCCAGCAGTGTAATAGGGACAGGGAACACCGGGGAGCTGTTTTTT.